This is a list of T cell receptor beta chains from one sample in a study of naive and memory T cell subsets. MiXCR, run by TCRdb on the UMI-ligation and nested PCR reads, gives a single entry per CDR3 protein. The table lists approximately 100,000 distinct CDR3 sequences, approximately 15% of them singletons. Sequencing was done on a sample of naive CD8+ T cells from blood. These receptors all come from a human donor in good health. Each CDR3 is given with its conserved first and last residue. The order of the fields is V gene, J gene, CDR3 protein.

TRBV30	TRBJ1-1	CAWSVHGGNTEAFF
TRBV7-9	TRBJ2-5	CASTRRAPGGQETQYF
TRBV7-1	TRBJ2-3	CASAGTGSDTQYF
TRBV15	TRBJ2-1	CATGTSRTNEQFF
TRBV7-9	TRBJ2-5	CASSKDQRRGTQYF
TRBV20-1	TRBJ1-1	CSASSMQGTNTEAFF
TRBV12-3/TRBV12-4	TRBJ2-5	CASSLVSGGRETQYF
TRBV5-4	TRBJ1-2	CASSFGTAVNYGYTF
TRBV9	TRBJ2-3	CASSVWELAGTDTQYF
TRBV7-6	TRBJ2-3	CASSLTSGGPLSTDTQYF
TRBV7-9	TRBJ2-1	CASSLGSGTTQYNEQFF
TRBV15	TRBJ2-1	CATSPDRVSVFF
TRBV27	TRBJ2-2	CASSLSSTGELFF
TRBV7-9	TRBJ2-7	CASSPGQGLLYEQYF
TRBV28	TRBJ1-6	CASSSGMSSYNSPLHF
TRBV7-8	TRBJ2-1	CASSSPGGVYNEQFF
TRBV25-1	TRBJ2-6	CASTADRGSGANVLTF
TRBV4-3	TRBJ2-7	CASSQNRDEREQYF
TRBV12-3/TRBV12-4	TRBJ2-3	CASISTDTQYF
TRBV6-6	TRBJ2-2	CASSYRAGSNTGELFF
TRBV11-1	TRBJ2-3	CASSLAPTLALLGTDTQYF
TRBV5-6	TRBJ1-6	CASSLAGNSPLHF
TRBV20-1	TRBJ1-5	CSAMTGSNQPQHF
TRBV28	TRBJ2-7	CASSFGGASYEQYF
TRBV15	TRBJ1-5	CATSPEGIAPNQPQHF
TRBV7-9	TRBJ2-7	CASSLYRQDRDSLTYEQYF
TRBV9	TRBJ1-4	CASSNSPDSPNEKLFF
TRBV7-2	TRBJ2-7	CASSPPGSYEQYF
TRBV4-3	TRBJ2-3	CASSPLGESTDTQYF
TRBV4-2	TRBJ1-2	CASSQMVGIGEYGYTF
TRBV5-1	TRBJ2-3	CASSLAGALSLDTQYF
TRBV6-5	TRBJ2-1	CASSYSRRGQYNEQFF
TRBV4-3	TRBJ1-1	CASSHMPTGDHIDTEAFF
TRBV28	TRBJ2-6	CASSPDRGFSGANVLTF
TRBV15	TRBJ1-1	CATSEWPNTEAFF
TRBV21-1	TRBJ2-5	CASSDRPGLLQETQYF
TRBV11-3	TRBJ2-1	CASSPTRGGLNEQFF
TRBV29-1	TRBJ2-7	CSVVSRDRAYEQYF
TRBV12-3/TRBV12-4	TRBJ1-3	CASSPNYSGNTIYF
TRBV11-3	TRBJ2-7	CASSPRLAGAYEQYF
TRBV4-3	TRBJ2-4	CARSRVQGSIQYF
TRBV29-1	TRBJ2-7	CSVEGTGREQYF
TRBV4-1	TRBJ2-7	CASSQESGVYYEQYF
TRBV3-1	TRBJ2-3	CASSQGDSGNEDTQYF
TRBV3-1	TRBJ2-2	CASSQDLDGDTGELFF
TRBV12-3/TRBV12-4	TRBJ1-5	CASSFGVSNQPQHF
TRBV13	TRBJ2-1	CASRGSGQGVDEQFF
TRBV5-6	TRBJ2-7	CASSLGVEGFYEQYF
TRBV6-5	TRBJ2-2	CASSYLANTGELFF
TRBV7-9	TRBJ2-3	CASSPSAAGNTDTQYF
TRBV27	TRBJ2-7	CASRPGQAFREQYF
TRBV7-7	TRBJ2-7	CASSPLGASSTYEQYF
TRBV6-5	TRBJ2-7	CASKGTRGSEQYF
TRBV29-1	TRBJ1-3	CSVEDTPGPSGNTIYF
TRBV2	TRBJ2-5	CASSSGAQETQYF
TRBV19	TRBJ2-3	CASGGQSTDTQYF
TRBV24-1	TRBJ2-1	CATSETTVSSYNEQFF